This T cell receptor (beta chain) derives from a study of CD8+CD57+ T cells in acquired aplastic anemia. Turning to the study itself: The mean DNA yield obtained from sorted CD4+ and CD8+ cells came to 3 to 3.5 ug.

The study profiled TCR beta VDJ and CDR3 using genomic DNA as template. TCRdb processed the reads anew with MiXCR; each CDR3 protein has one entry. The table records 200,000 to 300,000 distinct CDR3 sequences, 45% to 50% of them present only once. This clonotype appeared a single time. This CDR3 spans 14 amino acids. J was trimmed by 7 bases and V by 4 bases; bases with no gene match: 8. Per germline, CDR1 SGHRS and CDR2 YFSETQ. For sequencing, patients were chosen who had shown expansion of CD8+CD57+ cells by flow cytometry. The chain uses TRBV5-1 and TRBJ1-2; 9 bases fit TRBD1. The source of this sequence is a human donor with aplastic anemia. Sequencing was done on a sample of sorted CD4+, CD8+, or CD8+CD57+ T cells (not recorded which) from PBMCs. CDR3 loop: CASSLWDREAGYTF. DNA of the CDR3: TGCGCCAGCAGCCTCTGGGACAGGGAGGCTGGCTACACCTTC.